Reported below is one TCR beta chain. Measured with immunoSEQ multiplex PCR; TCRdb has only the in-frame clones, and not every one. The table includes 600,000 or so clones, about 90% detected once. This sample is drawn from a study of shared T cell receptors in the human thymus. V was clipped by 0 bases and J by 7 bases; unmatched bases: 3. The germline CDR1 and CDR2 sequences are SGHRS and YFSETQ. The CDR3 contains 14 residues. The same specimen was also included in a second study, on human thymus T cells.

The sequence was collected from a boy less than two years old with a congenital heart defect. Sequenced input: thymocytes. The chain couples TRBV5-1 to TRBJ2-1; 8 nucleotides line up with TRBD2. The CDR3 nucleotides are TGCGCCAGCAGCTTGGCCGCTAGCGGGAATGAGCAGTTCTTC. Its protein is CASSLAASGNEQFF.